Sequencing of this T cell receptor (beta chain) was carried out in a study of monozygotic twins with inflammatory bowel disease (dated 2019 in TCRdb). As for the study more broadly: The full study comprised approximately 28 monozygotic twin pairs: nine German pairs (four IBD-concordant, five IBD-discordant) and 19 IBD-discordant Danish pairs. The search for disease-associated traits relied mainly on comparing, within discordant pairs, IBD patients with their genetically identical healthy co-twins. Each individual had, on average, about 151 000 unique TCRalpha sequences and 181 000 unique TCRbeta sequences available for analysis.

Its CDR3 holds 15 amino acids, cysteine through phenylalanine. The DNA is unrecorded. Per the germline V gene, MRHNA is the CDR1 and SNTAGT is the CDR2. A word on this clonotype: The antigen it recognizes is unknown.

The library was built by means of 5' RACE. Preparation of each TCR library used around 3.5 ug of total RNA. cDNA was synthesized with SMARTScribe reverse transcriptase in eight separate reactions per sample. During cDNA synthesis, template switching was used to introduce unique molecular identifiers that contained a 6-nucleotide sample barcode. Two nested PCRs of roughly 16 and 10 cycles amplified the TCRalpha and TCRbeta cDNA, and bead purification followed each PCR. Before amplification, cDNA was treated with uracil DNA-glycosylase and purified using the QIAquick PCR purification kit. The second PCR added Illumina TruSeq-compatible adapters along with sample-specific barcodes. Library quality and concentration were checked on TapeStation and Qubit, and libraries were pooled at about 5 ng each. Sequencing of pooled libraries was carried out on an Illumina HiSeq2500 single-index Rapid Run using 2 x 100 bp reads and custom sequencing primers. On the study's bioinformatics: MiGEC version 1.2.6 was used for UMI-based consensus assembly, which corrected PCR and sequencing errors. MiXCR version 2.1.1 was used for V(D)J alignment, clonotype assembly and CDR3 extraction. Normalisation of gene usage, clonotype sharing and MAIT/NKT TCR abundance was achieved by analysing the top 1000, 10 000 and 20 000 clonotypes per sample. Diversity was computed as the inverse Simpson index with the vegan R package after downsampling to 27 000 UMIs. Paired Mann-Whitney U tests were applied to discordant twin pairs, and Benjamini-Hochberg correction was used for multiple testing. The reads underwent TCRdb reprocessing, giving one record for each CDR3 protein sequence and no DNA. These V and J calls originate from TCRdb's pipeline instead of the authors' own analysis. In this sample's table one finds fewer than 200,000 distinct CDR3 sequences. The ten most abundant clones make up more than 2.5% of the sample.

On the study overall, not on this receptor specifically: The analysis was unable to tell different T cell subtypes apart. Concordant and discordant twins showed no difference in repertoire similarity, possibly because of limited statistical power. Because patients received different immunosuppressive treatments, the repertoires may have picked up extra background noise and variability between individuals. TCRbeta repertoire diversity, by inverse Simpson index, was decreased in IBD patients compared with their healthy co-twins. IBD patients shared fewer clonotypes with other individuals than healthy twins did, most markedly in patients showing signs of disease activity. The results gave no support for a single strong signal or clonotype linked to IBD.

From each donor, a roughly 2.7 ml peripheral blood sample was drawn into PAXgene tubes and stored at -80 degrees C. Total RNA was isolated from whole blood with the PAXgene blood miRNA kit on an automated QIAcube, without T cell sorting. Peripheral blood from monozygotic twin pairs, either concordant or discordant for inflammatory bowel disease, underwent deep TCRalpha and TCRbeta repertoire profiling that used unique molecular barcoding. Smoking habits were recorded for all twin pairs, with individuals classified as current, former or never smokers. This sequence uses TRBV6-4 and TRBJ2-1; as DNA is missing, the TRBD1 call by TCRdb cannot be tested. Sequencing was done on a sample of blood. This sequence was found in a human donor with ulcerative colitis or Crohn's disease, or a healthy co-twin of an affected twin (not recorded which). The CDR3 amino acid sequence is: CASSDRMGRYNEQFF.